This T cell receptor beta chain was captured by sequencing in a study of T cells in Graves' hyperthyroidism and ophthalmopathy. The source material, RNA transcripts, was used to amplify TCR beta CDR3 regions. First-round RT-PCR with HTBI primers amplified the TCR CDR3 region. From the multiplex PCR reads, TCRdb called clonotypes with MiXCR, one entry per CDR3 protein. The sample has under 750,000 distinct CDR3 sequences, about 19% seen once; the top ten hold over 15%. The CDR3 covers 16 residues. The junction had 6 bases not matched to a gene; V was cut back by 0 bases and J by 3 bases. Germline V gene lookup returns CDR1 MGHRA and CDR2 YSYEKL.

The TCR originated in a woman aged 45-65 years with Graves' hyperthyroidism that later progressed to Graves' ophthalmopathy. Sequenced: blood. The chain is built from TRBV4-1 and TRBJ1-2; the match to TRBD1 covers 8 bases. In DNA form, the CDR3 reads TGCGCCAGCAGCCAAGAACCCTCAGGGGGCGACTATGGCTACACCTTC. The encoded protein is CASSQEPSGGDYGYTF.